The TCR beta chain described here comes from a study of tumor-infiltrating lymphocytes in primary liver carcinoma. Both RNA and DNA were isolated together from about 21-30 mg of bulk tissue that had not been sorted. In its sample, this clonotype was seen many times. The authors made TCR beta cDNA from roughly 480 ng total RNA with a constant-region primer. For TCR beta, libraries were produced by three nested multiplex PCR rounds using slightly modified ARM-PCR. TCRdb re-called the multiplex PCR reads with MiXCR, one entry per CDR3 protein. The repertoire has fewer than 150,000 distinct CDR3 sequences, about 59% of them found once; the top ten carry over 7%. This TCR was sampled from a woman aged 60-75 years with primary liver carcinoma and hepatitis B virus infection. The specimen was liver tumor tissue from sampling region 1. Subset specified: tumor region T1, superior pole.

This CDR3 is CASNGVLNEKLFF. The CDR3 bases are TGTGCCAGCAACGGGGTGTTGAATGAAAAACTGTTTTTT. The genes are TRBV6-6 and TRBJ1-4; D is undetermined. Germline V CDR1 and CDR2: MNHNY, SVGAGI (reference sequence). The CDR3 loop spans 13 amino acids. V was pared by 7 bases and J by 5 bases, with 11 bases between.